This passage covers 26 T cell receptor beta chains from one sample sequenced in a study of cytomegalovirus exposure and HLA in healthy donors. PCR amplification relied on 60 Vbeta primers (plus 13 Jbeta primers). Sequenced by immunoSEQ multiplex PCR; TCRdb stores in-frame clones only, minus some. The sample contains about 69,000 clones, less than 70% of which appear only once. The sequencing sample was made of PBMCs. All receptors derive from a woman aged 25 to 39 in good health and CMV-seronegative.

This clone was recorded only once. CDR3 sequence reads: CASSPGFFRGPSYEQYF. The CDR3 DNA follows: TGTGCCAGCTCACCTGGTTTTTTCAGGGGGCCTTCCTACGAGCAGTACTTC. This chain connects TRBV18 to TRBJ2-7; 8 bases match TRBD1. The germline gives CDR1 KGHSH, CDR2 LQKENI. V gave up 3 bases and J gave up 1 base; unmatched junction bases: 11. The CDR3 has 17 residues.

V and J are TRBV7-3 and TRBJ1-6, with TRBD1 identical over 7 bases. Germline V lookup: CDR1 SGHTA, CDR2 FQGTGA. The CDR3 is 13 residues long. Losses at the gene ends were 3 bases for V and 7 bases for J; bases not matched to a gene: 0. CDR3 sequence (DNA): TGTGCCAGCAGCTTGACAGGGAATTCACCCCTCCACTTT. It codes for CASSLTGNSPLHF.

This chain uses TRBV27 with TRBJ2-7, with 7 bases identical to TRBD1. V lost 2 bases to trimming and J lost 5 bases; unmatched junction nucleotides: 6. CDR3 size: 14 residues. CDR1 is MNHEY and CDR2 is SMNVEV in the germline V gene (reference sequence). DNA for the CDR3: TGTGCCAGCAGTTTACCGGGACAGTTAAACGAGCAGTACTTC. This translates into CASSLPGQLNEQYF.

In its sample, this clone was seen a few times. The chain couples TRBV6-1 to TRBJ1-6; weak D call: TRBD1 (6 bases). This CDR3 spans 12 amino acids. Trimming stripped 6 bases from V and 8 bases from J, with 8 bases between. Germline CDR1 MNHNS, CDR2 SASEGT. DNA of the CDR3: TGTGCCAGCAGCCAGGGGTATTCACCCCTCCACTTT. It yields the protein CASSQGYSPLHF.

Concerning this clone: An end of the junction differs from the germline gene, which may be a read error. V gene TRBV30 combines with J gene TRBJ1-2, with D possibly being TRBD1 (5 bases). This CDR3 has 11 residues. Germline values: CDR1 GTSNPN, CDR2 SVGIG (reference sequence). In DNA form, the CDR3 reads TGTGCCTGGAGTACCCAGGGACTCCCTGACTTC. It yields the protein CAWSTQGLPDF.

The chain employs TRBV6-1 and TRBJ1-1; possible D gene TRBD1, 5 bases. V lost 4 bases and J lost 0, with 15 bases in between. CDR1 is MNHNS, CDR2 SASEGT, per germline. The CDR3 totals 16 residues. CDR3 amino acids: CASSAPGWGLNTEAFF. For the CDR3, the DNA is TGTGCCAGCAGTGCCCCAGGCTGGGGCCTGAACACTGAAGCTTTCTTT.

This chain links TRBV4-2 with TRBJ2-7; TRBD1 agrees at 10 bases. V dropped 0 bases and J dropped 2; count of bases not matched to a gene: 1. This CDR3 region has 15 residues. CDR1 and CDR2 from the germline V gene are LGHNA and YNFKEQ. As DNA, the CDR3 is TGTGCCAGCAGCCAAGAGGGGACAGGGGCCTACGAGCAGTACTTC. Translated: CASSQEGTGAYEQYF.

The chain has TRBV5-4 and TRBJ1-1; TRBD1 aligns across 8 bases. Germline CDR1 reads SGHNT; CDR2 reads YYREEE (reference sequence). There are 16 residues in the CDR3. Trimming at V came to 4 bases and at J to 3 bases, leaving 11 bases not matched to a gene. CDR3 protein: CASSAGTGRTYTEAFF. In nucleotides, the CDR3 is TGTGCCAGCAGCGCGGGGACAGGTCGTACGTACACTGAAGCTTTCTTT.

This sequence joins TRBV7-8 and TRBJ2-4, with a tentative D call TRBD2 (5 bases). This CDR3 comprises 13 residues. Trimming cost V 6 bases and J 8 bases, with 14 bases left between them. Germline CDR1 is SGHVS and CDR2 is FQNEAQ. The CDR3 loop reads CASSFGPEDIQYF. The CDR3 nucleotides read TGTGCCAGCAGTTTTGGTCCGGAGGACATTCAGTACTTC.

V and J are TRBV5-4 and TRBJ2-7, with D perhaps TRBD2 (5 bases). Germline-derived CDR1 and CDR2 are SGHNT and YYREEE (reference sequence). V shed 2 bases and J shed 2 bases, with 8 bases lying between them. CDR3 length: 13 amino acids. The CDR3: CASSLGLTYEQYF. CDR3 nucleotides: TGTGCCAGCAGCTTAGGACTCACCTACGAGCAGTACTTC.

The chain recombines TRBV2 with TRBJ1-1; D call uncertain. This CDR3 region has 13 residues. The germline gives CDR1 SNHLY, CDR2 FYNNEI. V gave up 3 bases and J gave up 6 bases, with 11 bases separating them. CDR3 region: CASSEEVSSEAFF. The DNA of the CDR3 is TGTGCCAGCAGTGAGGAGGTGTCTTCTGAAGCTTTCTTT.

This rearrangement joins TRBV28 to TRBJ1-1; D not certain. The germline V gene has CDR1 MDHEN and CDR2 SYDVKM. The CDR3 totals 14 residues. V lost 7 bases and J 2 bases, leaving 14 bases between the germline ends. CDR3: CASTPPGVNTEAFF. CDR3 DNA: TGTGCCAGCACCCCCCCCGGGGTAAACACTGAAGCTTTCTTT.

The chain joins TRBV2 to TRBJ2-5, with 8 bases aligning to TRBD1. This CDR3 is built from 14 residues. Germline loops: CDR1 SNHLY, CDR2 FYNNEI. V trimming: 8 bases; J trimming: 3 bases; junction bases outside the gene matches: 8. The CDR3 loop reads CASVGQGGEETQYF. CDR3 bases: TGTGCCAGCGTCGGACAGGGTGGGGAAGAGACCCAGTACTTC.

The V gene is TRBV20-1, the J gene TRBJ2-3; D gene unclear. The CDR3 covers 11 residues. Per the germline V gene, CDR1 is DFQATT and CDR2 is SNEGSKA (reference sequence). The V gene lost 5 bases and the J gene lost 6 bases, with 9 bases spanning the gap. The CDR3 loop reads CSAPLSDTQYF. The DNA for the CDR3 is TGCAGTGCTCCCCTCTCGGATACGCAGTATTTT.

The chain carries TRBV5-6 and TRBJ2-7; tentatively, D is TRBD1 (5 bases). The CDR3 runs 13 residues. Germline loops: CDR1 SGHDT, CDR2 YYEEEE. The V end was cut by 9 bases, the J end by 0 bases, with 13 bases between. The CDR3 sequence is CATWKDNSYEQYF. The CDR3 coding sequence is TGTGCCACCTGGAAGGACAACTCCTACGAGCAGTACTTC. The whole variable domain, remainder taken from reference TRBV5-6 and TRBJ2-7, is DAGVTQSPTHLIKTRGQQVTLRCSPKSGHDTVSWYQQALGQGPQFIFQYYEEEERQRGNFPDRFSGHQFPNYSSELNVNALLLGDSALYLCATWKDNSYEQYFGPGTRLTVT.

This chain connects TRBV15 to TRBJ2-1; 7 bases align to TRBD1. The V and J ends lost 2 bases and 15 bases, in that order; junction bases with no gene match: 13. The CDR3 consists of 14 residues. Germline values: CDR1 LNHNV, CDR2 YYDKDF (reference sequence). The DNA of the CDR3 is TGTGCCACCAGCAGAATTCTAGACAGGGTGGATCTGTTCTTC. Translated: CATSRILDRVDLFF.

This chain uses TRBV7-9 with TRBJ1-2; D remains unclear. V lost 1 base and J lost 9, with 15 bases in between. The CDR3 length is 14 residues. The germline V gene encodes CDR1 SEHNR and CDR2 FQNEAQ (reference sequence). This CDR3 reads CASSLERRESRYTF. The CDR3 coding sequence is TGTGCCAGCAGCTTAGAGCGTAGGGAGTCCCGCTACACCTTC.

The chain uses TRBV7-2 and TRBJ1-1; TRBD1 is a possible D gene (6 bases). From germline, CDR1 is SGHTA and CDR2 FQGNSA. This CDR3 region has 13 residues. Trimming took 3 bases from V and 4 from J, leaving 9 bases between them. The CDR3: CASSFQGPTEAFF. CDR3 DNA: TGTGCCAGCAGCTTCCAGGGGCCCACTGAAGCTTTCTTT.

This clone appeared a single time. The CDR3 sequence: CASINPGTGTEKLFF. CDR3 nucleotide sequence: TGTGCCAGCATCAACCCCGGGACAGGGACTGAAAAACTGTTTTTT. V usage is TRBV2 and J usage is TRBJ1-4, with TRBD1 matching 9 bases. Germline CDR1 is SNHLY and CDR2 is FYNNEI. The CDR3 length is 15 residues. V lost 7 bases to trimming and J lost 7 bases; unmatched junction nucleotides: 10.

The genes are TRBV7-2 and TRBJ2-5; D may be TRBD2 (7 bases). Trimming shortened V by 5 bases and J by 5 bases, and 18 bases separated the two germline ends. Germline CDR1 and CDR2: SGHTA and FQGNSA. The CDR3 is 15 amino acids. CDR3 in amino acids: CASSGRGTPPETQYF. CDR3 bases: TGTGCCAGCAGCGGGCGGGGGACACCCCCCGAGACCCAGTACTTC.

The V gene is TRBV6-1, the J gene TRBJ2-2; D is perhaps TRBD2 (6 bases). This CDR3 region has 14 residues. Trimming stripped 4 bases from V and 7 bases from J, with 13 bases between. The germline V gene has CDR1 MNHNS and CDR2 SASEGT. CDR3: CASSALPGGGELFF. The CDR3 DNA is TGTGCCAGCAGTGCCCTACCCGGGGGCGGGGAGCTGTTTTTT.

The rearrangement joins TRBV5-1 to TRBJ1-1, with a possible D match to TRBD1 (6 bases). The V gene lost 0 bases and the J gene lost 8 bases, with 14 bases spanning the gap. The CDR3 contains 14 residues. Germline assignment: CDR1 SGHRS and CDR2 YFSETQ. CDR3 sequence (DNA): TGCGCCAGCAGCTTGGCCGGGGGGCGGCGGGAAGCTTTCTTT. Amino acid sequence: CASSLAGGRREAFF.

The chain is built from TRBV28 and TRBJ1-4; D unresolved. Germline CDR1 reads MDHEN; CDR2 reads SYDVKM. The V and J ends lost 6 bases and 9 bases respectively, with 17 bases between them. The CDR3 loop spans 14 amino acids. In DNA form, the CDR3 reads TGTGCCAGCAGCCTGATTGAGGGAAATAAAAAACTGTTTTTT. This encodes CASSLIEGNKKLFF.

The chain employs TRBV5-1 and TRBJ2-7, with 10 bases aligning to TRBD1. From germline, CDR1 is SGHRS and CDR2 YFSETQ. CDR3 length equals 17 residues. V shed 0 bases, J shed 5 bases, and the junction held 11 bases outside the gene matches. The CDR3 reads CASSLARSGQGRNEQYF. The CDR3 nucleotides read TGCGCCAGCAGCTTGGCTAGATCGGGACAGGGGAGAAACGAGCAGTACTTC.

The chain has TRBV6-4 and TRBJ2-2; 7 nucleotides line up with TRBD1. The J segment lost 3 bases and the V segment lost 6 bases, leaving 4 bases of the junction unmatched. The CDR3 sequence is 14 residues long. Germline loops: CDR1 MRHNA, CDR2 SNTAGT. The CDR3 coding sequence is TGTGCCAGCAGCTCCGACAGGGACACCGGGGAGCTGTTTTTT. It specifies CASSSDRDTGELFF.

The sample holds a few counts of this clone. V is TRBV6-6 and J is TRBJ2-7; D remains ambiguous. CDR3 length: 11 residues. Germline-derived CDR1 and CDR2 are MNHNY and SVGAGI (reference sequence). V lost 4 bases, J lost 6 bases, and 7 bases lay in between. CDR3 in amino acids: CASSSPREQYF. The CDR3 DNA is TGTGCCAGCAGTTCTCCCCGCGAGCAGTACTTC.